In this sample, the clone carrying this T cell receptor beta chain turned up a few times. Its antigen remains unknown. The entry originates in a study of human T cells and chemical hapten exposure. Overall study context: Weekly scalp doses of diphenylcyclopropenone were given to patients during the approximately 25-week study.

Whole-study results and caveats: Expanded TCRs produced significantly more large CDR3 similarity clusters than controls did.

Indicated time point: patch test 2, 6 weeks after DPC sensitization. Treatment indicated: therapeutic diphenylcyclopropenone sensitization with weekly scalp DPC. The CDR3 runs to 18 residues. Germline CDR1 MNHEY, CDR2 SMNVEV (reference sequence). V gave up 5 bases and J gave up 0 bases; unmatched junction bases: 7. Individual cDNA molecules had unique molecular identifiers attached to them by the library. TCRdb recomputed calls from the RACE reads with MiXCR, one row per CDR3 protein. The repertoire holds about 70,000 distinct CDR3 sequences, with 6.5% to 10% as singletons. The origin of this receptor is a woman in her fifties or sixties with alopecia areata. Some clones in this sample may be carry-over from other donors' samples. The V and J genes are TRBV27 and TRBJ2-1; TRBD2 matches 13 bases. The input for sequencing was whole blood, taken in connection with sensitization to the hapten diphenylcyclopropenone (DPC). CDR3 coding DNA: TGTGCCAGCAGTACGATAGGACTAGCGGGAGTCTCCTACAATGAGCAGTTCTTC. This translates into CASSTIGLAGVSYNEQFF.